This T cell receptor (beta chain) emerged from a study of shared clonotypes between healthy human individuals. Authors' methods: ImmunoSEQ gave junction-only sequences without quality scores, so filtering differed. Sequencing used immunoSEQ multiplex PCR; TCRdb keeps in-frame clones, though not all of them. D and trimming come from the DNA, and the V and J calls and clone size come from that table. The data contain around 1.6 million clones, 95% to 99% of them singletons. CDR3 length equals 15 residues. Germline V gives CDR1 MNHEY, CDR2 SMNVEV (reference sequence). V lost 5 bases, J lost 0 bases, and 13 bases lay in between.

The sequenced sample consisted of naive CD4+ T cells sorted from blood. As to subset: CD45RA+ positively selected. The source is a man aged 25-40 years in good health. The chain has TRBV27 and TRBJ1-1; D remains unclear. The CDR3 DNA is TGTGCCAGCAGTCCCGGTAGCCATATGAACACTGAAGCTTTCTTT. As protein: CASSPGSHMNTEAFF.